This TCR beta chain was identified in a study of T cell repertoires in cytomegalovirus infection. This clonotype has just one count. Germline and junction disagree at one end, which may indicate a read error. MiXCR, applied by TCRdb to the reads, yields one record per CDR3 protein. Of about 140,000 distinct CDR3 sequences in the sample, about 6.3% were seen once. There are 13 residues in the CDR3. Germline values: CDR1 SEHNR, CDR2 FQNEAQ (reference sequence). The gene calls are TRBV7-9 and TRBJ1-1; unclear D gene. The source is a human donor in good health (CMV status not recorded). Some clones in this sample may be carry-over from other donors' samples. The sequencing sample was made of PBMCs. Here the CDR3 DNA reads TGTGCCAGAAGCTTGAGTCAGAACACTGAAGCTTTCTTT. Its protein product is CARSLSQNTEAFF.